This TCR beta chain stems from a study of blood T cell repertoires in COVID-19. Study in general: COVID-19 samples, acute and convalescent, were from the United States, Italy and Spain. PBMCs, B-cell-depleted T cells, or T cells were the source of the cDNA or gDNA that made up the material.

As processed by the authors: Amplification of reference gene primers provided the estimated nucleated cell counts. Clones were read by immunoSEQ multiplex PCR, and TCRdb kept only the in-frame ones, dropping some. For V, J and clone size, that table is used; D and trimming come from the DNA. The top ten hold 8.6% of the sample, which has 130,000 to 150,000 clones, just under 90% seen once. The V gene's germline CDR1 is SGHVS and CDR2 FQNEAQ. The CDR3 is made up of 14 amino acids. With 4 bases clipped from V and 4 bases from J, the junction kept 3 bases outside the gene matches. Sequenced input: peripheral blood. The J gene is TRBJ2-7, the V gene TRBV7-8, with TRBD2 identical over 11 bases. The receptor was derived from a woman in her 50s with active or convalescent COVID-19. The CDR3 here is CASSSWTSGYEQYF. CDR3 bases: TGTGCCAGCAGCTCCTGGACTAGCGGGTACGAGCAGTACTTC. Full variable domain (remainder filled in from reference TRBV7-8 and TRBJ2-7): GAGVSQSPRYKVAKRGQDVALRCDPISGHVSLFWYQQALGQGPEFLTYFQNEAQLDKSGLPSDRFFAERPEGSVSTLKIQRTQQEDSAVYLCASSSWTSGYEQYFGPGTRLTVT.